This TCR beta chain was identified during a study of blood T cell repertoires in COVID-19. Study in general: PBMCs, B-cell-depleted T cells, or T cells provided the cDNA or gDNA that made up the material.

Only one count was recorded for this clone. The study recruited people aged roughly 18 to 95 years across roughly 25 US areas. Participants reported their clinical history, and cohort assignment relied on those reports. Methods used by the authors: Reference gene primer amplification in the assay estimated nucleated cell counts. Only in-frame clones appear in the TCRdb table, and some are missing; sequencing was by immunoSEQ multiplex PCR. D and trimming come from the DNA, and the V and J calls and clone size come from that table. Of approximately 300,000 clones in the sample, roughly 90% were seen once. CDR3 length: 12 residues. The germline CDR1 and CDR2 sequences are MGHRA and YSYEKL. The V end lost 4 bases, the J end lost 11 bases, and 14 bases lay between the germline ends.

This receptor was obtained from a woman aged 30 to 39 who had recovered from COVID-19. The rearrangement uses TRBV4-1 and TRBJ2-5, with D possibly TRBD1 on 5 matching bases. The specimen was PBMCs or T cells enriched from blood (not recorded which). CDR3: CASSPQSGAQYF. The CDR3 DNA reads as TGCGCCAGCAGCCCCCAGAGTGGGGCTCAGTACTTC.